The subject of this entry is one T cell receptor beta chain. The same CDR3 is also encoded by other DNA sequences in this sample. This entry belongs to a study of blood T cell repertoires in COVID-19. In the study overall: Acute-phase and convalescent COVID-19 samples originated in the United States, Italy and Spain. PBMCs, B-cell-depleted T cells, or T cells provided the cDNA or gDNA that made up the material.

J gave up 0 bases and V 5 bases, and 0 bases lay outside the gene matches. Looked up from germline, CDR1 is MNHEY and CDR2 is SVGEGT. The CDR3 contains 14 residues. In the source study's methods: Nucleated cell counts were estimated from reference gene primer amplification. Profiling relied on immunoSEQ multiplex PCR, and the TCRdb table lists in-frame clones only, not all of them. D and trimming come from the DNA, and the V and J calls and clone size come from that table. This table has over 150,000 clones, around 87% appearing once. The TCR comes from a woman under 30 who had recovered from COVID-19. Sequencing used peripheral blood. The chain employs TRBV6-2 or TRBV6-3 and TRBJ2-1, with 8 bases matching TRBD2. The CDR3, as DNA: TGTGCCAGCAGTAGCGGGAGCTCCTACAATGAGCAGTTCTTC. Residues: CASSSGSSYNEQFF.